Below, one TCR beta chain is given with its context. Antigen unknown. The data originate from a study of cytomegalovirus exposure and HLA in healthy donors. Study-level findings and limits: Some 150 TCR beta chains were listed as cytomegalovirus-associated.

The study ran its PCR with 60 Vbeta and 13 Jbeta primers. Only in-frame clones appear in the TCRdb table, and some are missing; sequencing was by immunoSEQ multiplex PCR. The sample holds about 190,000 clones, 73% seen once. This CDR3 region has 12 residues. Germline values: CDR1 MNHEY, CDR2 SMNVEV (reference sequence). Between the trimmed V and J ends, which lost 4 bases and 6 bases, there was a span of 8 bases. The chain is built from TRBV27 and TRBJ2-3; D is undetermined. What was sequenced was PBMCs. This receptor was taken from a woman aged 25-40 years in good health and CMV-seronegative. CDR3 protein: CASSSPYDTQYF. For the CDR3, the DNA is TGTGCCAGCAGTTCCCCGTATGATACGCAGTATTTT.